This passage covers 6 T cell receptor beta chains from one sample sequenced in a study of T cells expressing NK-cell markers. TCRdb reprocessed the 5' RACE reads, with one entry per CDR3 protein and no DNA. This repertoire includes a few hundred thousand distinct CDR3 sequences. Sequenced material: blood T cells: a sorted CD56 or NKG2C T cell subset, CD4+ or CD8+ T cells, or bulk PBMC T cells (not recorded which). All receptors come from a man aged 18-75 years in good health.

The chain has TRBV7-8 and TRBJ1-2; the D call of TRBD1 rests on TCRdb alone, since no DNA is present to check it. The V gene's germline CDR1 is SGHVS and CDR2 FQNEAQ. The CDR3 spans 16 residues. CDR3 loop: CASSPTGQDSVGGYTF. Full variable domain (remainder filled in from reference TRBV7-8 and TRBJ1-2): GAGVSQSPRYKVAKRGQDVALRCDPISGHVSLFWYQQALGQGPEFLTYFQNEAQLDKSGLPSDRFFAERPEGSVSTLKIQRTQQEDSAVYLCASSPTGQDSVGGYTFGSGTRLTVV.

This chain uses TRBV4-1 with TRBJ1-1. The CDR3 is made up of 13 amino acids. CDR1 is MGHRA and CDR2 is YSYEKL in the germline V gene. This CDR3 is CASSQQMNTEAFF.

V and J are TRBV3-1 and TRBJ2-2. The germline V gene has CDR1 LGHDT and CDR2 YNNKEL (reference sequence). The CDR3 is 14 amino acids. CDR3 amino acids: CASSQDQLVGELFF.

The chain is built from TRBV7-9 and TRBJ1-6; TCRdb outputs TRBD1, but without DNA this stays unchecked. Germline CDR1 and CDR2: SEHNR and FQNEAQ (reference sequence). The CDR3 totals 14 residues. CDR3 protein: CASSAGQGGSPLHF.

The chain combines TRBV5-1 with TRBJ2-5; TCRdb gives TRBD2 as the D gene, but with no DNA this cannot be confirmed. Germline-derived CDR1 and CDR2 are SGHRS and YFSETQ. This CDR3 region has 15 residues. The chain's CDR3 is CASSPGLVLQETQYF.

V usage is TRBV20-1 and J usage is TRBJ1-6; lacking DNA, the TRBD1 call made by TCRdb goes unchecked. The CDR3 is made up of 15 amino acids. Germline V gives CDR1 DFQATT, CDR2 SNEGSKA (reference sequence). The CDR3 spells CSALSGGSNNSPLHF.